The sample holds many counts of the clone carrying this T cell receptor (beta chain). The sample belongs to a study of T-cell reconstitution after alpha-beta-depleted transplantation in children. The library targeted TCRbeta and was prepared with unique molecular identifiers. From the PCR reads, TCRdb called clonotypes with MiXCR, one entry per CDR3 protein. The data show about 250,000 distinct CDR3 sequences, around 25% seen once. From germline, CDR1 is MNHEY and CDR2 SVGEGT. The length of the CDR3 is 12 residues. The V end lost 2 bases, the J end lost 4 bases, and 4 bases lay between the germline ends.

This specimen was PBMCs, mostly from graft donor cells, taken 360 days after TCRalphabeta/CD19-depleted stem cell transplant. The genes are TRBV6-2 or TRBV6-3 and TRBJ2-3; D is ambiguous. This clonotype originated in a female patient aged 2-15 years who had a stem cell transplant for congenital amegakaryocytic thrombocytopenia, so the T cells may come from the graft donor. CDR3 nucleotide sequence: TGTGCCAGCAGTTACCCCGCAGATACGCAGTATTTT. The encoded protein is CASSYPADTQYF.